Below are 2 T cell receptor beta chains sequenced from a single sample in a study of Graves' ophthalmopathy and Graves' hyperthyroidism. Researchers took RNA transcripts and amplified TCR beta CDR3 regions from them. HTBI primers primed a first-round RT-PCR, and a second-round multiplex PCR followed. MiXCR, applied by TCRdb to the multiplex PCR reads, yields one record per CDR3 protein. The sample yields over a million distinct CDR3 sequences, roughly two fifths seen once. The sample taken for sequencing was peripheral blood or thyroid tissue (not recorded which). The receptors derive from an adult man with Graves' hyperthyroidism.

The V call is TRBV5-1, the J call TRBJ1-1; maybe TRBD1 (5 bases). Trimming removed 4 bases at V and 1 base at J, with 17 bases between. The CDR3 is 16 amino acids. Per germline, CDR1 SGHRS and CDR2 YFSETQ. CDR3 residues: CASSVAGRRKNTEAFF. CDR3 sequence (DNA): TGCGCCAGCAGCGTCGCAGGGCGACGGAAGAACACTGAAGCTTTCTTT.

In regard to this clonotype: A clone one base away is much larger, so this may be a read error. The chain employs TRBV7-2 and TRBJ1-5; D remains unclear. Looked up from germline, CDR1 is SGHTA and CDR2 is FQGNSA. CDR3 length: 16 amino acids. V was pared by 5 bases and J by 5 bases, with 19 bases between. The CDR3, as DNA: TGTGCCAGCAGCAACGGTGCTGTGGGTTCCGATCAGCCCCAGCATTTT. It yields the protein CASSNGAVGSDQPQHF.